A single sample gave rise to the 15 T cell receptor beta chains below, sequenced in a study of T-cell memory formation after mild COVID-19. TCRdb reprocessed the 5' RACE reads with MiXCR, giving one entry per CDR3 protein. The sample shows nearly 250,000 distinct CDR3 sequences, 15% of them seen only once. The sample comprised PBMCs or a T cell subset sorted from them (not recorded which). These receptors were obtained from an adult woman who had mild COVID-19 (a few samples of this study predate the infection). Cell type and time point are not known.

The V and J genes are TRBV14 and TRBJ1-2; 10 bases map to TRBD1. Trimming removed 8 bases from V and 10 bases from J; junction bases left unmatched: 4. CDR1 and CDR2 from the germline V gene are SGHDN and FVKESK. The CDR3 has 11 residues. CDR3 sequence (DNA): TGTGCCAGCCGGGACAGGGGAGCCTACACCTTC. Its protein is CASRDRGAYTF.

The CDR3 DNA follows: TGTGCCAGCAGAACGACAGGGACGACCTACGAGCAGTACTTC. This encodes CASRTTGTTYEQYF. The rearrangement uses TRBV6-2 or TRBV6-3 and TRBJ2-7, with 7 bases matching TRBD1. The V segment lost 6 bases and the J segment 2 bases; nucleotides outside the gene matches: 7. The CDR3 totals 14 residues. Germline V lookup: CDR1 MNHEY, CDR2 SVGEGT.

This clonotype has a handful of counts. The V call is TRBV7-2, the J call TRBJ2-3; tentatively, D is TRBD1 (7 bases). CDR3 length: 16 amino acids. Germline V gene sequence: CDR1 SGHTA, CDR2 FQGNSA. V lost 5 bases, J lost 8 bases, and 23 bases lay in between. The CDR3 nucleotides are TGTGCCAGCAGCACCAGTTTTTCAGGGGGGCCGTTTACGCAGTATTTT. It translates to CASSTSFSGGPFTQYF.

The gene calls are TRBV3-1 and TRBJ2-4, with D uncertain. The ends were cut back, 3 bases at V and 2 bases at J, with 11 bases in the middle. The length of the CDR3 is 15 residues. The germline gives CDR1 LGHDT, CDR2 YNNKEL (reference sequence). CDR3 sequence: CASSHKFDTKNIQYF. CDR3 DNA sequence: TGTGCCAGCAGCCATAAATTCGATACCAAAAACATTCAGTACTTC.

This clonotype came up a few times. The J gene is TRBJ2-7, the V gene TRBV5-1, with D possibly called TRBD1 or TRBD2 (5 bases each). The germline V and J ends were trimmed by 4 bases and 0 bases, with 17 bases remaining between them. The germline V gene encodes CDR1 SGHRS and CDR2 YFSETQ. The CDR3 runs to 16 residues. The CDR3 DNA reads as TGCGCCAGCAGCCCTGAGGGGTTTCAAAGCTCCTACGAGCAGTACTTC. Translation: CASSPEGFQSSYEQYF.

J is TRBJ2-2 and V is TRBV20-1, with a possible D match to TRBD1 (6 bases). CDR1 DFQATT and CDR2 SNEGSKA come from the germline V gene (reference sequence). Trimming removed 3 bases at V and 4 bases at J, with 15 bases between. CDR3 size: 15 residues. The CDR3 loop is CSASLQGAGTGELFF. CDR3 bases: TGCAGTGCTAGCCTACAGGGTGCGGGCACCGGGGAGCTGTTTTTT.

The chain has TRBV27 and TRBJ2-3; 11 bases fit TRBD2. The junction had 8 bases not matched to a gene; V was cut back by 8 bases and J by 4 bases. Germline V gene data show CDR1 as MNHEY and CDR2 as SMNVEV (reference sequence). The CDR3 is 15 amino acids. CDR3 nucleotides: TGTGCCAGCTACCGTAGCGGGAGGGTAGCAGATACGCAGTATTTT. Its protein is CASYRSGRVADTQYF.

This clonotype was seen only a few times. The rearrangement joins TRBV12-3 or TRBV12-4 to TRBJ1-3; D not resolved. Trimming cost V 6 bases and J 2 bases, with 14 bases left between them. This CDR3 is built from 15 residues. CDR3 sequence reads: CASRSTMPTGNTIYF. CDR3 DNA: TGTGCCAGCAGATCTACTATGCCCACTGGAAACACCATATATTTT.

The V and J genes are TRBV29-1 and TRBJ1-3; D unresolved. Trimming took off 2 bases at V and 0 bases at J, with 11 bases between the two ends. The CDR3 has 15 amino acids. Germline values: CDR1 SQVTM, CDR2 ANQGSEA. Here the CDR3 reads CSVESGRSSGNTIYF. The CDR3 bases are TGCAGCGTTGAATCCGGGAGGAGCTCTGGAAACACCATATATTTT.

This clonotype was recorded many times. This chain's CDR3 is CASSPGLAGADTQYF. In DNA, the CDR3 is TGTGCCAGCAGCCCTGGACTAGCGGGGGCAGATACGCAGTATTTT. V usage is TRBV7-3 and J usage is TRBJ2-3; 13 nucleotides agree with TRBD2. The CDR3 is made up of 15 amino acids. Germline assignment: CDR1 SGHTA and CDR2 FQGTGA. V dropped 5 bases and J dropped 4; count of bases not matched to a gene: 3.

This chain links TRBV7-8 with TRBJ2-7, with D maybe TRBD2 (6 bases). CDR1 SGHVS and CDR2 FQNEAQ come from the germline V gene. Between the trimmed V and J ends, which lost 5 bases and 3 bases, there was a span of 14 bases. The CDR3 has 14 amino acids. This CDR3 is CASSGSGRLYEQYF. The CDR3 DNA follows: TGTGCCAGCAGCGGAAGCGGGCGCCTCTACGAGCAGTACTTC.

This clonotype has only a few counts. The chain links TRBV3-1 to TRBJ2-1, with 8 nucleotides matching TRBD2. The V and J ends lost 3 bases and 3 bases, in that order; junction bases with no gene match: 4. The CDR3 sequence is 15 residues long. Germline CDR1 and CDR2: LGHDT and YNNKEL (reference sequence). CDR3 sequence: CASSHRGGVYNEQFF. In DNA, the CDR3 is TGTGCCAGCAGCCATCGGGGGGGCGTCTACAATGAGCAGTTCTTC.

V gene TRBV5-1 combines with J gene TRBJ2-6; TRBD2 agrees at 10 bases. Germline assignment: CDR1 SGHRS and CDR2 YFSETQ. V lost 0 bases and J lost 1; bases outside the gene matches: 7. The CDR3 totals 19 residues. This CDR3 is CASSLVPSGGLSGANVLTF. The CDR3 DNA is TGCGCCAGCAGCTTGGTCCCTAGCGGGGGTTTGTCTGGGGCCAACGTCCTGACTTTC. Filled out from reference TRBV5-1 and TRBJ2-6, the complete variable domain reads KAGVTQTPRYLIKTRGQQVTLSCSPISGHRSVSWYQQTPGQGLQFLFEYFSETQRNKGNFPGRFSGRQFSNSRSEMNVSTLELGDSALYLCASSLVPSGGLSGANVLTFGAGSRLTVL.

This clonotype was detected a few times. CDR3: CASSGRLAEDTQYF. The CDR3 region has the DNA TGTGCCAGCAGCGGAAGACTAGCGGAAGATACGCAGTATTTT. The chain links TRBV6-1 to TRBJ2-3; 9 positions match TRBD2. CDR1 and CDR2 (germline): MNHNS, SASEGT. CDR3 size: 14 residues. Germline trimming cut 6 bases from V and 5 bases from J; bases unmatched to any gene: 6.

The CDR3 sequence is CSASPAVFPDTQYF. The DNA for the CDR3 is TGCAGTGCTAGCCCCGCCGTATTTCCGGATACGCAGTATTTT. The rearrangement joins TRBV20-1 to TRBJ2-3; no reliable D call. This CDR3 is 14 amino acids long. V was shortened by 3 bases and J by 6 bases, with 16 bases between the two germline ends. Germline CDR1 is DFQATT and CDR2 is SNEGSKA (reference sequence).